These 26 T cell receptor beta chains share one sample of origin, sequenced in a study of OX40 agonist ivuxolimab in advanced cancers. Clones were sequenced by immunoSEQ multiplex PCR, and TCRdb holds only the in-frame ones, with some missing. The data contain about 73,000 clones, 75% to 90% of them singletons. The sample consisted of CD4+ or CD8+ T cells sorted from blood, taken in a trial of the OX40 agonist ivuxolimab. The receptors shown here come from an adult with an advanced solid tumor such as melanoma, head and neck, liver or kidney cancer.

This rearrangement joins TRBV28 to TRBJ2-7; D is tentatively TRBD1 or TRBD2 (5 bases each). The CDR3 is made up of 14 amino acids. V was cut by 7 bases and J by 3 bases, with 16 bases left in between. CDR1 is MDHEN, CDR2 SYDVKM, per germline. CDR3 sequence (DNA): TGTGCCAGCACCCCGGGATTTAGGGGCTACGAGCAGTACTTC. Translating it yields CASTPGFRGYEQYF.

The V and J genes are TRBV5-1 and TRBJ2-5; D unclear. The CDR3 extends over 13 amino acids. Germline lookup yields CDR1 SGHRS and CDR2 YFSETQ. V lost 1 base and J 3 bases, leaving 7 bases between the germline ends. The CDR3, as DNA: TGCGCCAGCAGCTTGCCCCCTGAAGAGACCCAGTACTTC. Amino acids: CASSLPPEETQYF. Supplemented by reference TRBV5-1 and TRBJ2-5, the full variable domain reads KAGVTQTPRYLIKTRGQQVTLSCSPISGHRSVSWYQQTPGQGLQFLFEYFSETQRNKGNFPGRFSGRQFSNSRSEMNVSTLELGDSALYLCASSLPPEETQYFGPGTRLLVL.

The chain carries TRBV11-3 and TRBJ2-1, with D unclear. In germline, CDR1 is SGHNT, CDR2 YENEEA. V dropped 1 base and J dropped 7 bases, with 8 bases sitting between them. This CDR3 comprises 13 residues. As DNA, the CDR3 is TGTGCCAGCAGCTTAGGGTTGGGAAATGAGCAGTTCTTC. Translation: CASSLGLGNEQFF. Full variable domain (missing parts from reference TRBV11-3 and TRBJ2-1): EAGVVQSPRYKIIEKKQPVAFWCNPISGHNTLYWYLQNLGQGPELLIRYENEEAVDDSQLPKDRFSAERLKGVDSTLKIQPAELGDSAVYLCASSLGLGNEQFFGPGTRLTVL.

The chain couples TRBV2 to TRBJ2-1; D is perhaps TRBD1 (5 bases). Germline lookup yields CDR1 SNHLY and CDR2 FYNNEI. V lost 7 bases and J lost 9, with 19 bases in between. This CDR3 has 14 residues. The CDR3 coding sequence is TGTGCCAGCACCGACAAGGCCCAGGGTACTGAGCAGTTCTTC. This encodes CASTDKAQGTEQFF. Looking up the rest from reference TRBV2 and TRBJ2-1 gives the full variable domain: EPEVTQTPSHQVTQMGQEVILRCVPISNHLYFYWYRQILGQKVEFLVSFYNNEISEKSEIFDDQFSVERPDGSNFTLKIRSTKLEDSAMYFCASTDKAQGTEQFFGPGTRLTVL.

The chain joins TRBV5-1 to TRBJ2-2; TRBD1 agrees at 9 bases. Unmatched junction bases numbered 10, after V lost 4 bases and J lost 6 bases. There are 16 residues in the CDR3. The V gene's germline CDR1 is SGHRS and CDR2 YFSETQ. The CDR3 here is CASSIHRGRGAGELFF. The CDR3 DNA reads as TGCGCCAGCAGCATACACAGGGGGCGCGGGGCCGGGGAGCTGTTTTTT.

CDR3 DNA sequence: TGTGCCAGTAGCCCCATCGTGGGGGGAGATACGCAGTATTTT. This sequence encodes CASSPIVGGDTQYF. The rearrangement uses TRBV19 and TRBJ2-3; perhaps TRBD2 as D (6 bases). With 6 bases removed from V and 5 bases from J, the gap between germline ends came to 15 bases. CDR1 is LNHDA, CDR2 SQIVND, per germline (reference sequence). CDR3 size: 14 residues.

V usage is TRBV5-8 and J usage is TRBJ2-3; D is ambiguous. CDR1 is SGHTS and CDR2 is YDEGEE in the germline V gene. Between the trimmed V and J ends, which lost 1 base and 3 bases, there was a span of 6 bases. CDR3 size: 13 residues. CDR3 amino acids: CASSLRATDTQYF. Here the CDR3 DNA reads TGTGCCAGCAGCTTGAGGGCGACAGATACGCAGTATTTT.

V usage is TRBV7-9 and J usage is TRBJ2-1, with TRBD2 as a possible D gene (5 bases). This CDR3 contains 15 residues. Trimming cost V 1 base and J 4 bases, with 11 bases left between them. Germline V gene sequence: CDR1 SEHNR, CDR2 FQNEAQ (reference sequence). The CDR3 here is CASSLVASPYNEQFF. In DNA, the CDR3 is TGTGCCAGCAGCTTAGTGGCTAGCCCATACAATGAGCAGTTCTTC. Based on the CDR3 plus reference TRBV7-9 and TRBJ2-1, the full variable domain is DTGVSQNPRHKITKRGQNVTFRCDPISEHNRLYWYRQTLGQGPEFLTYFQNEAQLEKSRLLSDRFSAERPKGSFSTLEIQRTEQGDSAMYLCASSLVASPYNEQFFGPGTRLTVL.

This clone showed up just a few times. This CDR3 reads CASSQRQGVGNTIYF. CDR3 DNA: TGCGCCAGCAGCCAACGACAGGGGGTTGGAAACACCATATATTTT. The chain joins TRBV4-1 to TRBJ1-3; 9 bases line up with TRBD1. The CDR3 is 15 residues long. The V gene end was trimmed by 2 bases and the J gene end by 3 bases; junction bases not matched to a gene: 2. Per germline, CDR1 MGHRA and CDR2 YSYEKL.

The chain uses TRBV7-5 and TRBJ2-7; TRBD1 is taken as the D call from the table, unchecked against the DNA. TRBV7-5 is classified as a pseudogene. The CDR3 has 16 amino acids. The CDR3 DNA reads TGTGCCAGAAGCCCCATAACAGGCACGCCTTCCTACGAGCAGTACTTC. It codes for CARSPITGTPSYEQYF.

The rearrangement uses TRBV30 and TRBJ2-7; no definite D call. This CDR3 contains 8 residues. V gave up 5 bases and J gave up 6 bases, with 2 bases separating them. Looked up from germline, CDR1 is GTSNPN and CDR2 is SVGIG (reference sequence). The CDR3, as DNA: TGTGCCTGGGGCGAGCAGTACTTC. It encodes CAWGEQYF.

The chain carries TRBV5-1 and TRBJ2-5; D is unresolved. Trimming pared 0 bases from V and 2 bases from J, leaving 5 bases between. The CDR3 loop spans 13 amino acids. CDR1 is SGHRS, CDR2 YFSETQ, per germline. The CDR3 is CASSLVGQETQYF. The CDR3 nucleotides are TGCGCCAGCAGCTTGGTGGGGCAAGAGACCCAGTACTTC. Complete variable domain (other parts from reference TRBV5-1 and TRBJ2-5): KAGVTQTPRYLIKTRGQQVTLSCSPISGHRSVSWYQQTPGQGLQFLFEYFSETQRNKGNFPGRFSGRQFSNSRSEMNVSTLELGDSALYLCASSLVGQETQYFGPGTRLLVL.

This rearrangement joins TRBV11-2 to TRBJ2-1; D might be TRBD2 (6 bases). Per the germline V gene, CDR1 is SGHAT and CDR2 is FQNNGV. V was shortened by 4 bases and J by 5 bases, with 18 bases between the two germline ends. This CDR3 is built from 16 residues. CDR3 residues: CASSSRLVQFNNEQFF. The CDR3 DNA reads as TGTGCCAGCAGCTCCCGACTAGTCCAATTCAACAATGAGCAGTTCTTC.

A single count supports this clone. The chain recombines TRBV5-6 with TRBJ2-7, with 11 positions matching TRBD2. Germline V gives CDR1 SGHDT, CDR2 YYEEEE. The CDR3 extends over 15 amino acids. V shed 4 bases, J shed 6 bases, and the junction held 9 bases outside the gene matches. The CDR3 coding sequence is TGTGCCAGCAGCGTACCTAGCGGGAGGCGGATCGAGCAGTACTTC. It yields the protein CASSVPSGRRIEQYF.

The rearrangement joins TRBV2 to TRBJ2-2, with 9 bases matching TRBD1. With V trimmed by 6 bases and J by 7 bases, 6 bases remained unmatched. The CDR3 has 14 residues. CDR1 SNHLY and CDR2 FYNNEI come from the germline V gene. CDR3 nucleotides: TGTGCCAGCAGGAGGGACAGGGAGGTCGGGGAGCTGTTTTTT. Its translation is CASRRDREVGELFF.

This clone showed up just once. The V call is TRBV5-7, the J call TRBJ2-7; TRBD2 matches at 11 bases. TRBV5-7 is given ORF status, its function remaining uncertain. V lost 0 bases, J lost 3 bases, and 14 bases stayed unmatched. This CDR3 is built from 19 residues. Written as DNA, the CDR3 is TGTGCCAGCAGCTTGGCTCAGCGAGGGACTAGCGGAAGACTCTACGAGCAGTACTTC. Amino acids: CASSLAQRGTSGRLYEQYF.

The chain is built from TRBV2 and TRBJ2-5; D not resolved. Germline V gene data show CDR1 as SNHLY and CDR2 as FYNNEI. The CDR3 covers 14 residues. Deletions cut 6 bases from V and 5 bases from J, with 16 bases between. This CDR3 is CASSLSIPVETQYF. The DNA of the CDR3 is TGTGCCAGCAGCCTATCTATACCCGTCGAGACCCAGTACTTC.

The chain is built from TRBV18 and TRBJ2-3; unclear D gene. Trimming took off 0 bases at V and 4 bases at J, with 8 bases between the two ends. The CDR3 runs 14 residues. The germline CDR1 and CDR2 sequences are KGHSH and LQKENI. CDR3 region: CASSPPSVADTQYF. In nucleotides, the CDR3 is TGTGCCAGCTCACCACCTTCAGTAGCAGATACGCAGTATTTT.

This chain uses TRBV6-4 with TRBJ1-2; D perhaps matches TRBD1 (6 bases). The germline V gene encodes CDR1 MRHNA and CDR2 SNTAGT. V shed 6 bases and J shed 7 bases, with 18 bases lying between them. The CDR3 sequence is 14 residues long. The CDR3 loop reads CASSDRGPSGGYTF. DNA of the CDR3: TGTGCCAGCAGCGACCGGGGGCCATCTGGTGGCTACACCTTC.

This chain links TRBV10-2 with TRBJ2-3; D may be TRBD2 (6 bases). V lost 7 bases, J lost 1 base, and 18 bases lay in between. This CDR3 has 16 residues. Germline CDR1 reads WSHSY; CDR2 reads SAAADI. CDR3 bases: TGCGCCAGCAAATTGGGATCCGGGGGTCGCACAGATACGCAGTATTTT. Translated, it gives CASKLGSGGRTDTQYF.

The chain recombines TRBV6-1 with TRBJ1-5; no definite D call. V was clipped by 0 bases and J by 9 bases, with 6 bases between them. Germline lookup yields CDR1 MNHNS and CDR2 SASEGT. This CDR3 contains 12 residues. The CDR3 protein is CASSEALGPQHF. DNA of the CDR3: TGTGCCAGCAGTGAAGCGCTGGGGCCCCAGCATTTT.

The chain has TRBV29-1 and TRBJ2-1; no clear D gene. Trimming took 2 bases from V and 14 from J, leaving 16 bases between them. The CDR3 contains 12 residues. Germline CDR1 is SQVTM and CDR2 is ANQGSEA. The CDR3, as DNA: TGCAGCGTTGAAATCGGGTTAGATCAGGAGTTCTTC. It specifies CSVEIGLDQEFF.

V gene TRBV27 combines with J gene TRBJ1-1, with a possible D match to TRBD1 (6 bases). CDR3 length: 16 amino acids. Between the trimmed V and J ends, which lost 5 bases and 3 bases, there was a span of 19 bases. CDR1 is MNHEY and CDR2 is SMNVEV in the germline V gene (reference sequence). This CDR3 reads CASSPHTGRGDTEAFF. The CDR3, as DNA: TGTGCCAGCAGTCCACACACAGGGAGGGGCGACACTGAAGCTTTCTTT.

This chain connects TRBV5-1 to TRBJ2-5; possible D gene TRBD1, 6 bases. V was cut by 4 bases and J by 5 bases, with 12 bases left in between. This CDR3 comprises 13 residues. From germline, CDR1 is SGHRS and CDR2 YFSETQ. The DNA of the CDR3 is TGCGCCAGCAGCCTAGGGGGTTGGGAGACCCAGTACTTC. It is translated as CASSLGGWETQYF.

The chain is built from TRBV11-3 and TRBJ2-7; the match to TRBD1 covers 9 bases. The CDR3 consists of 15 residues. J was trimmed by 4 bases and V by 5 bases; bases with no gene match: 9. Germline V lookup: CDR1 SGHNT, CDR2 YENEEA. CDR3 protein: CASSLPGQGRYEQYF. CDR3 coding DNA: TGTGCCAGCAGCCTGCCGGGACAGGGTAGGTACGAGCAGTACTTC.

The rearrangement links TRBV10-2 to TRBJ1-2, with D perhaps TRBD1 (5 bases). Germline assignment: CDR1 WSHSY and CDR2 SAAADI. The CDR3 extends over 12 amino acids. V shed 8 bases and J shed 4 bases, with 11 bases lying between them. CDR3 loop: CASDGGSYGYTF. Written as DNA, the CDR3 is TGCGCCAGCGACGGGGGTAGCTATGGCTACACCTTC.